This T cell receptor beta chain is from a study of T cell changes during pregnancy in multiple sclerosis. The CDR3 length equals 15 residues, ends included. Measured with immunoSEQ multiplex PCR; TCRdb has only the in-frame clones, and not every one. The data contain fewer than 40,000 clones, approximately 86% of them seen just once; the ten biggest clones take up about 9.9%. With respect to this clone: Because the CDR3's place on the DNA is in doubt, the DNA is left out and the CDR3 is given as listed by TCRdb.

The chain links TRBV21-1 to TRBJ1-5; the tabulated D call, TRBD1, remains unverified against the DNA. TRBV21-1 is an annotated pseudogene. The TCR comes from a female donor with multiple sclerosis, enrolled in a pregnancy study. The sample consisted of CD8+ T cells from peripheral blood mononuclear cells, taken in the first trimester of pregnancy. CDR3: CASSKFGGGTQPQHF.